What follows are 11 T cell receptor beta chains derived from one specimen sequenced in a study of cytomegalovirus exposure and HLA in healthy donors. PCR amplification relied on 60 Vbeta primers (plus 13 Jbeta primers). Assay used: immunoSEQ multiplex PCR; TCRdb lists only in-frame clones, some missing. This repertoire shows 150,000 to 200,000 clones, 72% found once; its top ten account for 2% to 3%. The sequencing sample was made of PBMCs. Receptor source: a human donor in good health.

The rearrangement joins TRBV15 to TRBJ1-1; D possibly corresponds to TRBD1 (6 bases). Trimming shortened V by 1 base and J by 7 bases, and 10 bases separated the two germline ends. Germline CDR1 reads LNHNV; CDR2 reads YYDKDF (reference sequence). The CDR3 is made up of 13 amino acids. In DNA, the CDR3 is TGTGCCACCAGCAGAGTAAGGGGGGGTGAAGCTTTCTTT. Encoded protein: CATSRVRGGEAFF. Combining the CDR3 with reference TRBV15 and TRBJ1-1 gives the whole variable domain DAMVIQNPRYQVTQFGKPVTLSCSQTLNHNVMYWYQQKSSQAPKLLFHYYDKDFNNEADTPDNFQSRRPNTSFCFLDIRSPGLGDTAMYLCATSRVRGGEAFFGQGTRLTVV.

This clone was detected only once. The rearrangement links TRBV7-9 to TRBJ2-1, with 7 positions matching TRBD1. J lost 4 bases, V lost 5 bases, and 8 bases had no gene match. Per the germline V gene, CDR1 is SEHNR and CDR2 is FQNEAQ (reference sequence). This CDR3 region has 15 residues. CDR3 sequence: CASSQPGTEYNEQFF. For the CDR3, the DNA is TGTGCCAGCAGCCAACCGGGGACAGAATACAATGAGCAGTTCTTC.

The rearrangement uses TRBV11-2 and TRBJ1-1; D is unclear. Between the trimmed V and J ends, which lost 2 bases and 4 bases, there was a span of 11 bases. Germline lookup yields CDR1 SGHAT and CDR2 FQNNGV. This CDR3 contains 14 residues. CDR3 sequence (DNA): TGTGCCAGCAGCTTAAGTGCGGCGGCCACTGAAGCTTTCTTT. Translated, it gives CASSLSAAATEAFF. The whole variable domain, filled in from reference TRBV11-2 and TRBJ1-1, reads EAGVAQSPRYKIIEKRQSVAFWCNPISGHATLYWYQQILGQGPKLLIQFQNNGVVDDSQLPKDRFSAERLKGVDSTLKIQPAKLEDSAVYLCASSLSAAATEAFFGQGTRLTVV.

This chain connects TRBV7-8 to TRBJ2-5; TRBD1 agrees at 7 bases. The CDR3 extends over 17 amino acids. Trimming at V came to 4 bases and at J to 1 base, leaving 12 bases not matched to a gene. In germline, CDR1 is SGHVS, CDR2 FQNEAQ. CDR3 region: CASSSPFEGASQETQYF. The CDR3 region has the DNA TGTGCCAGCAGCTCCCCTTTTGAGGGGGCCAGCCAAGAGACCCAGTACTTC.

This chain links TRBV9 with TRBJ1-4; 10 bases fit TRBD1. Germline CDR1 SGDLS, CDR2 YYNGEE. Trimming removed 3 bases from V and 7 bases from J; junction bases left unmatched: 3. CDR3 length: 14 amino acids. The CDR3 is CASSGGQGGEKLFF. The CDR3 bases are TGTGCCAGCAGCGGTGGACAGGGGGGTGAAAAACTGTTTTTT.

V usage is TRBV21-1 and J usage is TRBJ2-1; the table's D gene call, TRBD2, was not cross checked with the DNA. TRBV21-1 corresponds to a pseudogene. This CDR3 has 16 amino acids. CDR3 coding DNA: TGTGCCAGCAGCAAAAGGGACTATACAGGGAACGGTGAGCAGTTCTTC. Translating gives CASSKRDYTGNGEQFF.

The table lists this clone with a few counts. The V and J genes are TRBV27 and TRBJ2-5, with a weak D call TRBD1 (6 bases). Per germline, CDR1 MNHEY and CDR2 SMNVEV (reference sequence). CDR3 size: 14 residues. V was trimmed by 8 bases and J by 5 bases, leaving 18 bases between them. The CDR3 protein is CASGNQGIYETQYF. The CDR3 DNA sequence: TGTGCCAGCGGAAACCAGGGGATCTATGAGACCCAGTACTTC.

The CDR3: CASSPGDRVIETQYF. For the CDR3, the DNA is TGTGCCAGCAGCCCTGGGGACAGGGTGATTGAGACCCAGTACTTC. The chain links TRBV4-2 to TRBJ2-5, with 9 positions matching TRBD1. This CDR3 comprises 15 residues. CDR1 is LGHNA, CDR2 YNFKEQ, per germline. Trimming cost V 4 bases and J 5 bases; bases outside gene matches: 8.

J is TRBJ2-7 and V is TRBV5-1; a possible D gene is TRBD1 (6 bases). The CDR3 runs to 15 residues. CDR1 SGHRS and CDR2 YFSETQ come from the germline V gene. V was pared by 0 bases and J by 0 bases, with 10 bases between. The CDR3 loop is CASSLATGISYEQYF. The CDR3 nucleotides read TGCGCCAGCAGCTTGGCCACAGGGATCTCCTACGAGCAGTACTTC.

V is TRBV9 and J is TRBJ2-3; D call uncertain. The CDR3 contains 15 residues. Germline assignment: CDR1 SGDLS and CDR2 YYNGEE. Trimming took off 2 bases at V and 5 bases at J, with 15 bases between the two ends. CDR3 in DNA: TGTGCCAGCAGCGTCACCCCCCGAGCAGGAGATACGCAGTATTTT. Encoded protein: CASSVTPRAGDTQYF.

This chain uses TRBV2 with TRBJ1-6; D might be TRBD1 (5 bases). Germline V gene lookup returns CDR1 SNHLY and CDR2 FYNNEI. Trimming removed 7 bases from V and 4 bases from J, with 11 bases in between. CDR3 length equals 14 residues. The CDR3 sequence: CASNTKGYNSPLHF. The CDR3 coding sequence is TGTGCCAGCAATACGAAGGGGTATAATTCACCCCTCCACTTT.